Below, 9 T cell receptor beta chains from the same sample are listed, as sequenced in a study of vaccination and CD4 T cells after COVID-19. With the Oncomine TCR Beta short-read assay, DNA from cultured CD4+ T cells was sequenced. TCRdb re-analysed the PCR reads in MiXCR, keeping a single row per CDR3 protein. The sample contains about 23,000 distinct CDR3 sequences, 58% of which appear only once. Stated treatment: approximately nine-day PBMC culture with coronavirus spike peptide pools or control peptides (ViraFEST assay). Their cognate antigens are unknown. Sequencing was carried out using CD4+ T cells from blood, cultured in vitro. These TCRs come from a human donor who had recovered from COVID-19.

This clonotype was counted between two and nine times. This sequence joins TRBV6-1 and TRBJ1-2; D is ambiguous. The germline V and J ends were trimmed by 6 bases and 2 bases, with 10 bases remaining between them. Germline V gene data show CDR1 as MNHNS and CDR2 as SASEGT. The CDR3 consists of 13 residues. CDR3 nucleotides: TGTGCCAGCAGCCCGGACGGAAACTATGGCTACACCTTC. Translated, it gives CASSPDGNYGYTF.

The rearrangement joins TRBV30 to TRBJ1-5, with D possibly being TRBD1 (5 bases). V was clipped by 1 base and J by 9 bases, with 13 bases between them. Germline V CDR1 and CDR2: GTSNPN, SVGIG (reference sequence). The length of the CDR3 is 13 residues. The CDR3 sequence: CAWSGGRPGPQHF. CDR3 nucleotide sequence: TGTGCCTGGAGTGGGGGGAGGCCAGGGCCCCAGCATTTT.

This clonotype was recorded a few times. The rearrangement uses TRBV20-1 and TRBJ1-2; no firm D call. Deletions cut 2 bases from V and 1 base from J, with 5 bases between. Germline loops: CDR1 DFQATT, CDR2 SNEGSKA (reference sequence). The CDR3 covers 12 residues. The CDR3 DNA reads as TGCAGTGCTAGATCTCATAACTATGGCTACACCTTC. Protein: CSARSHNYGYTF.

The chain combines TRBV30 with TRBJ1-5; D gene unclear. The CDR3 runs to 12 residues. CDR1 GTSNPN and CDR2 SVGIG come from the germline V gene (reference sequence). The V and J ends lost 5 bases and 5 bases respectively, with 10 bases between them. CDR3 residues: CAWGVGDQPQHF. CDR3 bases: TGTGCCTGGGGGGTTGGAGATCAGCCCCAGCATTTT. The whole variable domain, remainder taken from reference TRBV30 and TRBJ1-5, is SQTIHQWPATLVQPVGSPLSLECTVEGTSNPNLYWYRQAAGRGLQLLFYSVGIGQISSEVPQNLSASRPQDRQFILSSKKLLLSDSGFYLCAWGVGDQPQHFGDGTRLSIL.

CDR3 sequence: CASNTGVAGELFF. The CDR3 nucleotides read TGTGCCAGTAACACAGGGGTGGCCGGGGAGCTGTTTTTT. The J gene is TRBJ2-2, the V gene TRBV19; TRBD1 aligns across 7 bases. The CDR3 loop spans 13 amino acids. Germline CDR1 reads LNHDA; CDR2 reads SQIVND (reference sequence). J lost 6 bases, V lost 7 bases, and 5 bases had no gene match. Full variable domain (missing parts from reference TRBV19 and TRBJ2-2): DGGITQSPKYLFRKEGQNVTLSCEQNLNHDAMYWYRQDPGQGLRLIYYSQIVNDFQKGDIAEGYSVSREKKESFPLTVTSAQKNPTAFYLCASNTGVAGELFFGEGSRLTVL.

This chain connects TRBV4-1 to TRBJ2-1; 10 bases fit TRBD2. The CDR3 runs to 19 residues. Germline lookup yields CDR1 MGHRA and CDR2 YSYEKL. V lost 1 base to trimming and J lost 1 base; unmatched junction nucleotides: 10. The CDR3 sequence: CASSQGQGPGLASYNEQFF. In DNA form, the CDR3 reads TGCGCCAGCAGCCAAGGACAGGGCCCGGGACTAGCGTCCTACAATGAGCAGTTCTTC.

The V gene is TRBV7-2, the J gene TRBJ2-5; possible D gene TRBD2, 5 bases. CDR1 and CDR2 from the germline V gene are SGHTA and FQGNSA. The CDR3 loop spans 14 amino acids. Trimming took 2 bases from V and 7 from J, leaving 14 bases between them. The CDR3 DNA sequence: TGTGCCAGCAGCTTATACGGGGTATGGGGGACCCAGTACTTC. This encodes CASSLYGVWGTQYF.

The chain is built from TRBV12-3 or TRBV12-4 and TRBJ2-2, with D unresolved. V lost 7 bases, J lost 6 bases, and 9 bases lay in between. This CDR3 comprises 12 residues. This chain's CDR3 is CASIPRPGELFF. The CDR3 nucleotides are TGTGCCAGCATCCCCAGACCCGGGGAGCTGTTTTTT.

The rearrangement uses TRBV6-5 and TRBJ2-5; D gene ambiguous. This CDR3 spans 16 amino acids. The germline V gene encodes CDR1 MNHEY and CDR2 SVGAGI. V dropped 2 bases and J dropped 3 bases, with 16 bases sitting between them. CDR3 in DNA: TGTGCCAGCAGTTACGGTACAAAGCTGGGTGAAGAGACCCAGTACTTC. This codes for CASSYGTKLGEETQYF.